Shown below are 19 T cell receptor beta chains from a single sample sequenced in a study of T cells in localized non-small cell lung cancer. Assay used: immunoSEQ multiplex PCR; TCRdb lists only in-frame clones, some missing. The sample shows about 52,000 clones, around 90% of them seen only once. Sample: PBMCs, taken before any cancer treatment. The receptor set was obtained from a female donor with stage II lung adenocarcinoma.

The CDR3 protein is CASRETGELFF. The CDR3, as DNA: TGTGCCAGCAGGGAGACTGGGGAGCTGTTTTTT. V usage is TRBV27 and J usage is TRBJ2-2; D remains unclear. Germline lookup yields CDR1 MNHEY and CDR2 SMNVEV (reference sequence). There are 11 residues in the CDR3. The germline V and J ends were trimmed by 6 bases and 8 bases, with 7 bases remaining between them.

V and J are TRBV11-2 and TRBJ2-7; 7 nucleotides match TRBD1. The CDR3 spans 17 residues. After removal of 0 bases from V and 3 bases from J, the junction contained 11 bases not matched to a gene. Germline V gene sequence: CDR1 SGHAT, CDR2 FQNNGV. The CDR3 protein is CASSLDGGPGQIYEQYF. CDR3 DNA: TGTGCCAGCAGCTTAGACGGAGGACCGGGACAGATCTACGAGCAGTACTTC.

V gene TRBV27 combines with J gene TRBJ1-5; D possibly corresponds to TRBD1 (5 bases). Germline assignment: CDR1 MNHEY and CDR2 SMNVEV (reference sequence). This CDR3 has 17 residues. Deletions cut 2 bases from V and 3 bases from J, with 17 bases between. The CDR3 here is CASSLRAVQGLNQPQHF. CDR3 nucleotide sequence: TGTGCCAGCAGTTTAAGGGCCGTCCAGGGTCTCAATCAGCCCCAGCATTTT.

The gene calls are TRBV7-2 and TRBJ2-1; no reliable D call. Germline CDR1 and CDR2: SGHTA and FQGNSA. Trimming took off 5 bases at V and 10 bases at J, with 15 bases between the two ends. This CDR3 is 13 amino acids long. For the CDR3, the DNA is TGTGCCAGCAGCCTAGAGACTCGCAGGGAGCAGTTCTTC. It specifies CASSLETRREQFF.

V usage is TRBV5-8 and J usage is TRBJ1-1; the match to TRBD1 covers 10 bases. CDR1 and CDR2 (germline): SGHTS, YDEGEE. The CDR3 sequence is 15 residues long. With 4 bases clipped from V and 5 bases from J, the junction kept 8 bases outside the gene matches. The CDR3 region is CASSRRQGAGTEAFF. DNA of the CDR3: TGTGCCAGCAGCAGGCGACAGGGGGCTGGAACTGAAGCTTTCTTT.

The chain carries TRBV18 and TRBJ2-5, with D uncertain. Germline assignment: CDR1 KGHSH and CDR2 LQKENI. The CDR3 totals 10 residues. V was cut by 5 bases and J by 3 bases, with 1 base left in between. The CDR3 nucleotides are TGTGCCAGCTCAGAAGAGACCCAGTACTTC. Its protein product is CASSEETQYF. The full variable domain, in which reference TRBV18 and TRBJ2-5 provide the parts outside the CDR3, is NAGVMQNPRHLVRRRGQEARLRCSPMKGHSHVYWYRQLPEEGLKFMVYLQKENIIDESGMPKERFSAEFPKEGPSILRIQQVVRGDSAAYFCASSEETQYFGPGTRLLVL.

With respect to this clone: One junction end disagrees with the germline gene, perhaps due to a read error. The chain has TRBV4-1 and TRBJ1-1; a weak D match, TRBD1 (5 bases). The CDR3 is made up of 14 amino acids. In germline, CDR1 is MGHRA, CDR2 YSYEKL. Written as DNA, the CDR3 is TGTGCCAGCAGCCAAGTTGCGGGCAGGGAGGAAGCTTTCTTT. Amino acid sequence: CASSQVAGREEAFF.

The chain employs TRBV6-5 and TRBJ1-1, with D possibly being TRBD1 (5 bases). The CDR3 runs 16 residues. V shed 1 base and J shed 1 base, with 13 bases lying between them. Germline values: CDR1 MNHEY, CDR2 SVGAGI. CDR3 protein: CASSYFPIQANTEAFF. DNA of the CDR3: TGTGCCAGCAGTTACTTCCCTATACAGGCGAACACTGAAGCTTTCTTT.

In the case of this clone: The junction shows a germline mismatch at one end, possibly a read error. The chain has TRBV5-6 and TRBJ1-6; weak D call: TRBD1 (6 bases). CDR1 is SGHDT and CDR2 is YYEEEE in the germline V gene. This CDR3 has 15 amino acids. The CDR3 loop reads CASSLPGDIGSPLYF. CDR3 nucleotide sequence: TGTGCCAGCAGCTTGCCAGGGGACATCGGTTCACCCCTCTACTTT.

V is TRBV5-6 and J is TRBJ1-1; 10 bases align to TRBD1. Per germline, CDR1 SGHDT and CDR2 YYEEEE. V was pared by 5 bases and J by 0 bases, with 4 bases of the junction left unmatched. The CDR3 length is 15 residues. CDR3 sequence (DNA): TGTGCCAGCAGTCAAGACAGGGGGCTGAACACTGAAGCTTTCTTT. As protein: CASSQDRGLNTEAFF.

The CDR3 nucleotides are TGTGCCAGCAGTGGGGACGACTCCTACGAGCAGTACTTC. This sequence encodes CASSGDDSYEQYF. The genes are TRBV2 and TRBJ2-7; perhaps D is TRBD1 or TRBD2 (5 bases each). CDR1 and CDR2 from the germline V gene are SNHLY and FYNNEI. Trimming stripped 4 bases from V and 0 bases from J, with 7 bases between. This CDR3 region has 13 residues.

The V call is TRBV5-1, the J call TRBJ2-7; TRBD1 agrees at 9 bases. The CDR3 is 16 residues long. V lost 4 bases to trimming and J lost 6 bases; unmatched junction nucleotides: 14. Germline V gene data show CDR1 as SGHRS and CDR2 as YFSETQ. The CDR3, as DNA: TGCGCCAGCAGCGGTACCGGGACAGGGCGGTATTTCGAGCAGTACTTC. Amino acids: CASSGTGTGRYFEQYF.

V is TRBV6-6 and J is TRBJ2-7; 10 bases align to TRBD2. J was trimmed by 7 bases and V by 7 bases; bases with no gene match: 10. In germline, CDR1 is MNHNY, CDR2 SVGAGI (reference sequence). This CDR3 has 14 amino acids. The CDR3 region has the DNA TGTGCCAGCATTGACTCTAGCGGGGGAGGGGAGCAGTACTTC. It translates to CASIDSSGGGEQYF.

The V and J genes are TRBV9 and TRBJ1-3; possible D gene TRBD1, 6 bases. The CDR3 loop spans 17 amino acids. CDR1 SGDLS and CDR2 YYNGEE come from the germline V gene. The germline V and J ends were trimmed by 0 bases and 0 bases, with 13 bases remaining between them. In nucleotides, the CDR3 is TGTGCCAGCAGCGTAGGTATACAGGGTAGCTCTGGAAACACCATATATTTT. Translation gives CASSVGIQGSSGNTIYF.

The rearrangement uses TRBV10-2 and TRBJ1-2; D is unresolved. CDR1 WSHSY and CDR2 SAAADI come from the germline V gene. With 7 bases removed from V and 1 base from J, the gap between germline ends came to 10 bases. This CDR3 has 13 amino acids. The CDR3 region is CASTTGNNYGYTF. CDR3 sequence (DNA): TGCGCCAGCACTACCGGGAATAACTATGGCTACACCTTC.

In its sample, this clone was seen once. The chain links TRBV7-9 to TRBJ1-1; possibly TRBD1 for D (5 bases). V lost 0 bases, J lost 6 bases, and 11 bases lay in between. The CDR3 covers 14 residues. Germline V gene sequence: CDR1 SEHNR, CDR2 FQNEAQ (reference sequence). CDR3 DNA sequence: TGTGCCAGCAGCTTAGCTGACCAGGGCCCTGAAGCTTTCTTT. This codes for CASSLADQGPEAFF. Supplemented by reference TRBV7-9 and TRBJ1-1, the full variable domain reads DTGVSQNPRHKITKRGQNVTFRCDPISEHNRLYWYRQTLGQGPEFLTYFQNEAQLEKSRLLSDRFSAERPKGSFSTLEIQRTEQGDSAMYLCASSLADQGPEAFFGQGTRLTVV.

The CDR3 loop reads CASTVGGGPDTQYF. The CDR3 DNA sequence: TGTGCCAGCACGGTGGGGGGTGGCCCAGATACGCAGTATTTT. V is TRBV2 and J is TRBJ2-3; tentative D call: TRBD2 (6 bases). V lost 7 bases to trimming and J lost 4 bases, with 15 bases between them. Germline V CDR1 and CDR2: SNHLY, FYNNEI. The CDR3 sequence is 14 residues long.

This chain connects TRBV29-1 to TRBJ2-1; TRBD2 agrees at 10 bases. Germline lookup yields CDR1 SQVTM and CDR2 ANQGSEA. This CDR3 has 17 amino acids. Losses at the gene ends were 6 bases for V and 9 bases for J; bases not matched to a gene: 20. The CDR3 coding sequence is TGCAGCGTACTTGGGCTAGCGGGGGTCAATGGCCTTCCTGAGCAGTTCTTC. Protein product: CSVLGLAGVNGLPEQFF.

The rearrangement uses TRBV6-5 and TRBJ1-1; 8 positions match TRBD1. The J segment lost 5 bases and the V segment lost 2 bases, leaving 7 bases of the junction unmatched. Per germline, CDR1 MNHEY and CDR2 SVGAGI. The CDR3 has 15 residues. CDR3 sequence (DNA): TGTGCCAGCAGTTACGCGACAGGGGCTAGGACTGAAGCTTTCTTT. It translates to CASSYATGARTEAFF.